The table lists the clone carrying this T cell receptor beta chain with a few counts. Its antigen is unidentified. CDR3 length: 15 residues. V dropped 5 bases and J dropped 6 bases, with 20 bases sitting between them. Per germline, CDR1 SGHDT and CDR2 YYEEEE. This sample stems from a study of identical twins. Findings and caveats of the study: Clonotypes of the beta chain that were abundant in cord blood carried fewer insertions (memory repertoires showed none).

After template switching added a universal primer site, the resulting cDNA carried unique molecular identifiers. MiXCR was run by TCRdb on the 5' RACE reads, yielding one entry per CDR3 protein. Among approximately 470,000 distinct CDR3 sequences listed, around 14% were seen once. These records were also assigned to another study, of yellow fever vaccine responses in identical twins.

This clonotype was sampled from a woman aged 18-29 years in good health. What was sequenced was CD4+ T cells sorted from blood. The chain combines TRBV5-6 with TRBJ2-5, with D perhaps assigned TRBD1 or TRBD2 (7 bases each). The CDR3 DNA follows: TGTGCCAGCAGTCCTCCAGGGGGGGGGAGGAAGACCCAGTACTTC. Amino acids: CASSPPGGGRKTQYF. Full variable domain (remainder filled in from reference TRBV5-6 and TRBJ2-5): DAGVTQSPTHLIKTRGQQVTLRCSPKSGHDTVSWYQQALGQGPQFIFQYYEEEERQRGNFPDRFSGHQFPNYSSELNVNALLLGDSALYLCASSPPGGGRKTQYFGPGTRLLVL.